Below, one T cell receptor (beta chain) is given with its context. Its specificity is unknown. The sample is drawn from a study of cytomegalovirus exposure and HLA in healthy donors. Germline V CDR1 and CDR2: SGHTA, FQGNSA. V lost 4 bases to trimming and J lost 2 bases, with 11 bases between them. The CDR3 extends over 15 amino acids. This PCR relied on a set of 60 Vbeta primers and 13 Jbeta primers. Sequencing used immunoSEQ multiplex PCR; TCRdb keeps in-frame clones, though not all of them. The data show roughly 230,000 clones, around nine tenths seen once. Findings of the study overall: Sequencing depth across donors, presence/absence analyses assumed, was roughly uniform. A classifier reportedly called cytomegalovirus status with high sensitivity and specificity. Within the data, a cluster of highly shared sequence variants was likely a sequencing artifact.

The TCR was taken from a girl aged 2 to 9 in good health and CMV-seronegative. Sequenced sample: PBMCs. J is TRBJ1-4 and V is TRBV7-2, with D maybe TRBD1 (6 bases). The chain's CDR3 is CASSSLGQTNEKLFF. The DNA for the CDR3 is TGTGCCAGCAGCTCACTAGGACAGACTAATGAAAAACTGTTTTTT.